This T cell receptor (beta chain) was captured by sequencing in a study of blood T cell repertoires in COVID-19. Study overall: The United States, Italy and Spain supplied acute and convalescent COVID-19 samples. T cells, B-cell-depleted T cells, or PBMCs supplied cDNA or gDNA.

The V and J ends lost 0 bases and 3 bases respectively, with 11 bases between them. CDR1 is MNHEY and CDR2 is SVGEGT in the germline V gene. The CDR3 sequence is 15 residues long. In the original workflow: Reference gene primer amplification in the assay estimated nucleated cell counts. Measured with immunoSEQ multiplex PCR; TCRdb has only the in-frame clones, and not every one. For V, J and clone size, that table is used; D and trimming come from the DNA. In the table there are 120,000 to 150,000 clones, around 83% of which are singletons. V and J are TRBV6-2 or TRBV6-3 and TRBJ1-2; D possibly corresponds to TRBD1 (5 bases). The receptor was isolated from a human donor with acute or convalescent COVID-19. The donor label of this sample is uncertain. The sequenced sample was peripheral blood. The CDR3 bases are TGTGCCAGCAGTTACTCGAGCCCCAGGGACTATGGCTACACCTTC. Protein: CASSYSSPRDYGYTF.